This is a list of T cell receptor beta chains from one sample in a study of blood T cell repertoires in COVID-19. Sequenced by immunoSEQ multiplex PCR; TCRdb stores in-frame clones only, minus some. This sample has around 270,000 clones, with about 87% found just once. The sample consisted of peripheral blood. The receptors were gathered from a man in his sixties who had recovered from COVID-19. The CDR3 runs from the conserved cysteine through the conserved F or W. The D gene is left open where the match is weak. Not every row has a clone size; where given, it reads once, few, many or a size class.

d_gene: TRBD2; abundance: .; v_gene: TRBV5-5; j_gene: TRBJ2-5; CDR3nt: TGTGCCAGCAGCCCGGGGACTAGCGGGGATTGGGAGACCCAGTACTTC; CDR3aa: CASSPGTSGDWETQYF
d_gene: .; abundance: .; v_gene: TRBV7-2; j_gene: TRBJ2-1; CDR3nt: TGTGCCAGCAGCCCCGGGTATGAGCAGTTCTTC; CDR3aa: CASSPGYEQFF
d_gene: TRBD1; abundance: .; v_gene: TRBV5-4; j_gene: TRBJ2-5; CDR3nt: TGTGCCAGCAGCTTGCGGACAGGGCAAGAGACCCAGTACTTC; CDR3aa: CASSLRTGQETQYF
d_gene: .; abundance: .; v_gene: TRBV25-1; j_gene: TRBJ1-1; CDR3nt: TGTGCCAGCAGTGCAACAGGGATGGAGAACACTGAAGCTTTCTTT; CDR3aa: CASSATGMENTEAFF
d_gene: .; abundance: .; v_gene: TRBV4-2; j_gene: TRBJ1-3; CDR3nt: TGTGCCAGCAGCCAAGAACGGCTGGGGCTAGCTGGAAACACCATATATTTT; CDR3aa: CASSQERLGLAGNTIYF
d_gene: .; abundance: .; v_gene: TRBV7-2; j_gene: TRBJ1-6; CDR3nt: TGTGCCAGCAGCCTCGGGACAAATAATTCACCCCTCCACTTT; CDR3aa: CASSLGTNNSPLHF
d_gene: TRBD2; abundance: .; v_gene: TRBV30; j_gene: TRBJ2-3; CDR3nt: TGTGCCTGGAGCCTCGGGGCGGGGGGGCCATTAGATACGCAGTATTTT; CDR3aa: CAWSLGAGGPLDTQYF
d_gene: TRBD2; abundance: few; v_gene: TRBV7-3; j_gene: TRBJ2-1; CDR3nt: TGTGCCAGCAGCGACCAGGTCGGACTAGCGGGGGAGCAGTTCTTC; CDR3aa: CASSDQVGLAGEQFF
d_gene: .; abundance: .; v_gene: TRBV6-5; j_gene: TRBJ1-1; CDR3nt: TGTGCCAGCAGTTACTCGATCGGGGGGGCAGCTGAAGCTTTCTTT; CDR3aa: CASSYSIGGAAEAFF
d_gene: TRBD2; abundance: few; v_gene: TRBV10-2; j_gene: TRBJ2-7; CDR3nt: TGCGCCAGCAGCGCACTAGCGGGCGAGCAGTACTTC; CDR3aa: CASSALAGEQYF
d_gene: TRBD1; abundance: once; v_gene: TRBV4-2; j_gene: TRBJ1-4; CDR3nt: TGTGCCAGCAGCCAAGGGACCCCAGGGGGCCAGGCTAATGAAAAACTGTTTTTT; CDR3aa: CASSQGTPGGQANEKLFF
d_gene: .; abundance: once; v_gene: TRBV6-5; j_gene: TRBJ2-7; CDR3nt: TGTGCCAGCAGTTACCCAGGACAGCACGAGCAGTACTTC; CDR3aa: CASSYPGQHEQYF
d_gene: .; abundance: .; v_gene: TRBV21-1; j_gene: TRBJ1-5; CDR3nt: TGTGCCAGCCGCGGGCCCCAGCATTTT; CDR3aa: CASRGPQHF
d_gene: .; abundance: .; v_gene: TRBV11-2; j_gene: TRBJ2-2; CDR3nt: TGTGCCAGCAGCTTCGCAGTGAACACCGGGGAGCTGTTTTTT; CDR3aa: CASSFAVNTGELFF
d_gene: TRBD1; abundance: .; v_gene: TRBV9; j_gene: TRBJ1-1; CDR3nt: TGTGCCAGCAGCGGGGCAGGGACAGTGAACACTGAAGCTTTCTTT; CDR3aa: CASSGAGTVNTEAFF
d_gene: .; abundance: .; v_gene: TRBV18; j_gene: TRBJ2-2; CDR3nt: TGTGCCAGCTCACCAGGAACAGACACCGGGGAGCTGTTTTTT; CDR3aa: CASSPGTDTGELFF
d_gene: .; abundance: .; v_gene: TRBV13; j_gene: TRBJ2-7; CDR3nt: TGTGCCAGCAGCTTAAGAAAGACAGCCCGAGCCTACGAGCAGTACTTC; CDR3aa: CASSLRKTARAYEQYF
d_gene: .; abundance: .; v_gene: TRBV6-4; j_gene: TRBJ2-5; CDR3nt: TGTGCCAGCAGTGACGGGGCTCGGGAGACCCAGTACTTC; CDR3aa: CASSDGARETQYF
d_gene: .; abundance: .; v_gene: TRBV29-1; j_gene: TRBJ1-1; CDR3nt: TGCAGCGTTGATCCAAACACTGAAGCTTTCTTT; CDR3aa: CSVDPNTEAFF
d_gene: .; abundance: .; v_gene: TRBV5-4; j_gene: TRBJ2-5; CDR3nt: TGTGCCAGCAGCTTCGGACAGATCCCCCAAGAGACCCAGTACTTC; CDR3aa: CASSFGQIPQETQYF
d_gene: TRBD2; abundance: .; v_gene: TRBV6-2/TRBV6-3; j_gene: TRBJ2-1; CDR3nt: TGTGCCAGCAGCCAGGGACTAGCGGGGGTTTACAATGAGCAGTTCTTC; CDR3aa: CASSQGLAGVYNEQFF
d_gene: .; abundance: .; v_gene: TRBV5-6; j_gene: TRBJ1-2; CDR3nt: TGTGCCAGCAGCTTGGGTCTGGGCAGGGACTATGGCTACACCTTC; CDR3aa: CASSLGLGRDYGYTF
d_gene: TRBD2; abundance: .; v_gene: TRBV5-1; j_gene: TRBJ2-3; CDR3nt: TGCGCCAGCAGCTTGCGCGGACTAGCGGCCTCTAGCACAGATACGCAGTATTTT; CDR3aa: CASSLRGLAASSTDTQYF
d_gene: TRBD1; abundance: .; v_gene: TRBV19; j_gene: TRBJ1-5; CDR3nt: TGTGCCAGTAGTATGGGGACAGGGGAGAAATTAAATTTTCAGCCCCAGCATTTT; CDR3aa: CASSMGTGEKLNFQPQHF
d_gene: .; abundance: .; v_gene: TRBV7-6; j_gene: TRBJ2-3; CDR3nt: TGTGCCAGCACCTCCCGCGGGAACCCTTATAGCACAGATACGCAGTATTTT; CDR3aa: CASTSRGNPYSTDTQYF
d_gene: .; abundance: few; v_gene: TRBV27; j_gene: TRBJ1-1; CDR3nt: TGTGCCAGCAGTCCCCAACCGGGGGGGCGCTTTGAAGCTTTCTTT; CDR3aa: CASSPQPGGRFEAFF
d_gene: .; abundance: .; v_gene: TRBV27; j_gene: TRBJ1-4; CDR3nt: TGTGCCAGCAGCCTCCGACGGAGGGGAGATGAAAAACTGTTTTTT; CDR3aa: CASSLRRRGDEKLFF
d_gene: TRBD2; abundance: .; v_gene: TRBV4-2; j_gene: TRBJ2-7; CDR3nt: TGTGCCAGCAGCCATCTCACTAGCGACGAGCAGTACTTC; CDR3aa: CASSHLTSDEQYF
d_gene: .; abundance: .; v_gene: TRBV5-1; j_gene: TRBJ2-1; CDR3nt: TGCGCCAGCAGCCCGGAGGGAACGGACTACAATGAGCAGTTCTTC; CDR3aa: CASSPEGTDYNEQFF
d_gene: .; abundance: .; v_gene: TRBV10-2; j_gene: TRBJ1-2; CDR3nt: TGCGCCAGCAGTGAGCCTACGGGGGGGGCTAGGGGCTACACCTTC; CDR3aa: CASSEPTGGARGYTF
d_gene: .; abundance: once; v_gene: TRBV11-2; j_gene: TRBJ2-7; CDR3nt: TGTGCCAGCAGCATCGGACAGAGTCAAGGAAACGAGCAGTACTTC; CDR3aa: CASSIGQSQGNEQYF
d_gene: TRBD1; abundance: .; v_gene: TRBV19; j_gene: TRBJ1-5; CDR3nt: TGTGCCAGTAGTATATTGGGACAGGGGAACCAGCCCCAGCATTTT; CDR3aa: CASSILGQGNQPQHF
d_gene: .; abundance: once; v_gene: TRBV4-2; j_gene: TRBJ1-4; CDR3nt: TGTGCCAGCAGCCAAGACAGGGGATCAAGTTGGTCGACTAATGAAAAACTGTTTTTT; CDR3aa: CASSQDRGSSWSTNEKLFF